This T cell receptor (beta chain) was sequenced during a study of T cell responses to AZD1222 COVID-19 vaccine. Study-level results: Nearly half of the spike-specific TCRs reportedly recognize variant regions that carry no mutations. Compared with day 0, the breadth and depth of the Spike-specific TCR repertoire rose significantly after two doses of AZD1222. Among the donors, most were white British and more were female, and clonal diversity was possibly underestimated.

As regards this clone: The antigen remains unidentified.

Sequencing was performed with immunoSEQ multiplex PCR; in TCRdb, only in-frame clones are kept and a portion is missing. The sample holds more than 100,000 clones, 88% seen once. This TCR came from an adult in good health. This sample comprised peripheral blood, obtained on day 0 of AZD1222 vaccination.

As DNA, the CDR3 is TGCAGTGCTAGCGAGTTGAATGAGCAGTTCTTC. Translated: CSASELNEQFF. The rearrangement links TRBV20-1 to TRBJ2-1; D not certain. The CDR3 runs to 11 residues. The V and J ends lost 3 bases and 7 bases respectively, with 7 bases between them. Germline V lookup: CDR1 DFQATT, CDR2 SNEGSKA (reference sequence).